The clone carrying this T cell receptor beta chain was detected a few times. The PCR employed 60 Vbeta primers together with 13 Jbeta primers. Clones were read by immunoSEQ multiplex PCR, and TCRdb kept only the in-frame ones, dropping some. The sample records 40,000 or so clones, roughly 90% being singletons. The data derive from a study of cytomegalovirus exposure and HLA in healthy donors. V lost 3 bases to trimming and J lost 6 bases, with 11 bases between them. CDR1 is SGHAT, CDR2 FQDESV, per germline (reference sequence). The CDR3 totals 13 residues. The gene calls are TRBV11-1 and TRBJ1-1; D is unresolved. The sample consisted of PBMCs. The receptor was derived from a woman aged 35 to 49 in good health and CMV-seropositive. CDR3 loop: CASSLTLYAEAFF. As DNA, the CDR3 is TGTGCCAGCAGCTTGACATTGTACGCTGAAGCTTTCTTT.